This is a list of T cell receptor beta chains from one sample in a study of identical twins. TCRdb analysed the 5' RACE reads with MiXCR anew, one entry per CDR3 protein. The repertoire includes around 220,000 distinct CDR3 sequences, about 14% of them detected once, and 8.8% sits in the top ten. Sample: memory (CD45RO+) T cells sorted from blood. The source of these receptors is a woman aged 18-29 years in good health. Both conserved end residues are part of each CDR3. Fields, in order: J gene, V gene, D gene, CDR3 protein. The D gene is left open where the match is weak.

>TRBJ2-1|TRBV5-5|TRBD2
CASSLETSGGKFF
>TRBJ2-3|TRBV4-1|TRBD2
CASSQDGTSGTDTQYF
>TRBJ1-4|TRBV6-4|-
CASTAPRSNEKLFF
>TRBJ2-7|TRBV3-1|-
CASSQGGRIRSYEQYF
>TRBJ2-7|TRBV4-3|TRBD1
CASSQQGVPPYEQYF
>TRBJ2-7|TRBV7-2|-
CASSSRQGEQYF
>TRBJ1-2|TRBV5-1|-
CASSLDSGATYGYTF
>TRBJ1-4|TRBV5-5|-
CASSRITVGGSNEKLFF
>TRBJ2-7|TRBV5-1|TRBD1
CASSRDRERYEQYF
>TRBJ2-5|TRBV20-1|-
CSARDQILQETQYF
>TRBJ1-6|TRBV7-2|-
CASSLDNGSPLHF
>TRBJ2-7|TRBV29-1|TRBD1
CSVGPGQGEYEQYF
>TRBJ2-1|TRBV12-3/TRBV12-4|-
CASSFSSKQFF
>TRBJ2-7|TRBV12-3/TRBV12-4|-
CASSLAPAYEQYF
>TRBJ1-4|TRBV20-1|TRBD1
CSAQTGGEGATNEKLFF
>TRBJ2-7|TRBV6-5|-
CASSSTVVNSYEQYF
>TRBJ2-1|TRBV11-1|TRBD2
CASSLGPSRGDYNEQFF
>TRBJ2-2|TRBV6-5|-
CAAQGNTGELFF
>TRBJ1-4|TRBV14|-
CASSQKKDEKLFF
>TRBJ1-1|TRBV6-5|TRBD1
CASSYSMRQGWKNTEAFF
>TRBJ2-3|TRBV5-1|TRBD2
CASSLAGGLAGGPTDTQYF
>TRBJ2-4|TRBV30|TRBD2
CAWITGGKNIQYF
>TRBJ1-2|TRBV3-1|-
CASSQTLKDFDGYTF
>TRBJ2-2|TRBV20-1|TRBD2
CSARNLAGATGELFF
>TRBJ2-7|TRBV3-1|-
CASSQGTATSGYF
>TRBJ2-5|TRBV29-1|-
CSVDPRSEQETQYF
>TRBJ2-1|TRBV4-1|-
CASSQDRLGGPNPFSYNEQFF
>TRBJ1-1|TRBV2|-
CASNFYEGLDAEAFF
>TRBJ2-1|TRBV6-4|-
CASSPEGGGSYNEQFF
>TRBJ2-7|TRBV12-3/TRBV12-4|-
CASSLGTGYEQYF
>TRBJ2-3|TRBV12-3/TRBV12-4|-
CASFPRARGTDTQYF
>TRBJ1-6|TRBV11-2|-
CASSIAHQGFAYNSPLHF
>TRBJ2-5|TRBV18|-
CASSPPKPIETQYF
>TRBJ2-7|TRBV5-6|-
CATGSGDGYEQYF
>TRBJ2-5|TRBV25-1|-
CASSGNRETQYF
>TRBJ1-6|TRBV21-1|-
CARPRQGSNSPLHF
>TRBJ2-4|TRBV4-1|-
CASSQGSILGDAKNIQYF
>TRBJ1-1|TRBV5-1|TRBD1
CASSLGTGAEAFF
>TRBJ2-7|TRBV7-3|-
CASSFGPAYEQYF
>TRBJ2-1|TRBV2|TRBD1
CASSRGQTYNEQFF